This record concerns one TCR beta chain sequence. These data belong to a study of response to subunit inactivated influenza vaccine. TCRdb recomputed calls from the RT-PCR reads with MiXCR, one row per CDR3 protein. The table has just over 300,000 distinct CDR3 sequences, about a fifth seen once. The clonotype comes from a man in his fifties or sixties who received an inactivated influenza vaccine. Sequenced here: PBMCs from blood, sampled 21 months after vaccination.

CDR3: CASSLFPSGTYNEQFF. CDR3 bases: TGCGCCAGCAGCTTGTTTCCTAGCGGGACCTACAATGAGCAGTTCTTC. This chain uses TRBV5-1 with TRBJ2-1, with 9 positions matching TRBD2. After removal of 1 base from V and 2 bases from J, the junction contained 4 bases not matched to a gene. CDR1 is SGHRS and CDR2 is YFSETQ in the germline V gene. The CDR3 extends over 16 amino acids.